This T cell receptor (beta chain) was observed in a study of cytomegalovirus exposure and HLA in healthy donors. Likely unrecorded immune exposures existed in these nominally healthy donors. PCR involved 60 Vbeta and 13 Jbeta primers. Data came from immunoSEQ multiplex PCR; TCRdb stores just in-frame clones and leaves some out. The table has 150,000 to 200,000 clones, around 74% seen once. The TCR was taken from a female donor in good health and CMV-seronegative. Sequencing input: PBMCs.

The CDR3 sequence: CATSSPGTGGNEQYF. CDR3 coding DNA: TGTGCCACCAGCTCTCCCGGGACAGGGGGCAACGAGCAGTACTTC. The chain recombines TRBV15 with TRBJ2-7; TRBD1 agrees at 12 bases. The V gene end was trimmed by 5 bases and the J gene end by 5 bases; junction bases not matched to a gene: 7. The germline CDR1 and CDR2 sequences are LNHNV and YYDKDF (reference sequence). CDR3 length equals 15 residues.